The T cell receptor beta chain under discussion was sequenced for a study of shared clonotypes between healthy human individuals. General study findings and limits: Larger estimated richness was generally seen in naive subsets than in memory subsets.

Per germline, CDR1 SGHTA and CDR2 FQGTGA. The CDR3 consists of 15 residues. J gave up 6 bases and V 0 bases, and 4 bases lay outside the gene matches. Sequencing used immunoSEQ multiplex PCR; TCRdb keeps in-frame clones, though not all of them. In the table there are millions of clones, around 90% of which are singletons. Of note for this clone: The antigen is undetermined.

From CD4+ cells came CD45RA+ naive and CD45RA-negative memory subsets. V and J are TRBV7-3 and TRBJ2-1; 8 bases fit TRBD2. This clonotype originated in a man aged 18 to 30 in good health. The sample taken for sequencing was naive CD4+ T cells sorted from blood. Subset denoted: CD45RA+ positively selected. The DNA for the CDR3 is TGTGCCAGCAGCTTAACGGGACTAGTAGTCAATGAGCAGTTCTTC. Protein product: CASSLTGLVVNEQFF.